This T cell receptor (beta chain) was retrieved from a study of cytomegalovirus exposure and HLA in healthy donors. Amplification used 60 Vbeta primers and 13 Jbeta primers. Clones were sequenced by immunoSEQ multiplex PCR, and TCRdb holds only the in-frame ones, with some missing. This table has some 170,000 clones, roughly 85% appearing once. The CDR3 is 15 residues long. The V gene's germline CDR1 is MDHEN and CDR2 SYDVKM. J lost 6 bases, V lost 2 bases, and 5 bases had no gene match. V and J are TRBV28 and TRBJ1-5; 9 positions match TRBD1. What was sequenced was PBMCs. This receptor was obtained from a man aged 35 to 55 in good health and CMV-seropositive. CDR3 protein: CASSLITGGFQPQHF. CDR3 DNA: TGTGCCAGCAGTTTAATAACAGGGGGCTTTCAGCCCCAGCATTTT.